The 5 T cell receptor beta chains below were found in one sample sequenced in a study of shared clonotypes between healthy human individuals (dated by TCRdb to 2020 to 2021). The method behind the library was the immunoSEQ multiplex PCR assay. In TCRdb, the immuneACCESS table is reduced to in-frame sequences with V and J assigned. These tables do not hold every clone; where another copy was compared, an unresolved V gene accounts for under half, and the others remain unexplained. The sample includes roughly 1,000,000 clones, with about 80% observed a single time. The top ten clones comprise 0.6% to 0.75% of the sample. What was sequenced was memory CD4+ T cells from PBMCs. In the paper's terms, the cell subset or site label means: CD45RA-negative fraction. The receptor set was obtained from a man aged 18-30 years in good health. Some clones in this sample may be carry-over from other donors' samples.

To note about this clone: This could be a read error, since a much larger clone is one nucleotide away. The chain carries TRBV7-2 and TRBJ2-1, with D unresolved. This CDR3 region has 15 residues. CDR1 and CDR2 (germline): SGHTA, FQGNSA. DNA for the CDR3: TGTGCCAGCAGCTTAGGCAGCCGCTCCTACAGTGAGCAGTTCTTC. It encodes CASSLGSRSYSEQFF.

In its sample, this clone was seen once. The chain carries TRBV5-6 and TRBJ1-1; tentatively, D is TRBD1 (6 bases). Germline CDR1 SGHDT, CDR2 YYEEEE. The CDR3 runs 14 residues. V lost 4 bases to trimming and J lost 1 base, with 11 bases between them. The CDR3 DNA sequence: TGTGCCAGCAGCCACGGGGGGGCGAACACTGAAGCTTTCTTT. It specifies CASSHGGANTEAFF.

The chain combines TRBV14 with TRBJ2-5; D is unresolved. With 1 base removed from V and 7 bases from J, the gap between germline ends came to 7 bases. Germline values: CDR1 SGHDN, CDR2 FVKESK. CDR3 length: 12 residues. The CDR3 bases are TGTGCCAGCAGCCAAGCCCTAGGGACCCAGTACTTC. It yields the protein CASSQALGTQYF.

This chain joins TRBV11-2 and TRBJ2-1, with TRBD2 matching over 7 bases. Losses at the gene ends were 2 bases for V and 4 bases for J; bases not matched to a gene: 8. The CDR3 is 16 amino acids. The V gene's germline CDR1 is SGHAT and CDR2 FQNNGV. The CDR3 spells CASSLYGGGPYNEQFF. CDR3 in DNA: TGTGCCAGCAGCTTATATGGGGGAGGGCCTTACAATGAGCAGTTCTTC. The complete variable domain, with remaining parts taken from reference TRBV11-2 and TRBJ2-1, reads EAGVAQSPRYKIIEKRQSVAFWCNPISGHATLYWYQQILGQGPKLLIQFQNNGVVDDSQLPKDRFSAERLKGVDSTLKIQPAKLEDSAVYLCASSLYGGGPYNEQFFGPGTRLTVL.

The chain joins TRBV7-9 to TRBJ1-1; D is possibly TRBD1 (6 bases). The CDR3 is 17 residues long. Germline V gene data show CDR1 as SEHNR and CDR2 as FQNEAQ (reference sequence). V was cut by 1 base and J by 0 bases, with 15 bases left in between. CDR3 sequence (DNA): TGTGCCAGCAGCTTAGTCTGGCAGGGGACTTTGAACACTGAAGCTTTCTTT. Its translation: CASSLVWQGTLNTEAFF.